A single sample is the source of the 3 T cell receptor beta chains below, sequenced in a study of blood T cell repertoires in COVID-19. Clones were sequenced by immunoSEQ multiplex PCR, and TCRdb holds only the in-frame ones, with some missing. The table records approximately 25,000 clones, 65% to 75% of them present only once. The sequenced sample was peripheral blood. The receptors stem from a man in his fifties or sixties with COVID-19, enrolled during active disease.

V usage is TRBV5-4 and J usage is TRBJ2-7, with TRBD1 identical over 11 bases. With V trimmed by 3 bases and J by 3 bases, 8 bases remained unmatched. Germline loops: CDR1 SGHNT, CDR2 YYREEE (reference sequence). The CDR3 extends over 16 amino acids. Written as DNA, the CDR3 is TGTGCCAGCAGCTCTAAGACCGGGACAGGGGGCTACGAGCAGTACTTC. This gives the protein CASSSKTGTGGYEQYF.

This clone was seen a single time. The chain links TRBV6-5 to TRBJ2-7; no reliable D call. Germline CDR1 and CDR2: MNHEY and SVGAGI. This CDR3 contains 11 residues. Trimming stripped 6 bases from V and 6 bases from J, with 9 bases between. Here the CDR3 DNA reads TGTGCCAGCAGCCATTACTCCGAGCAGTACTTC. Its protein is CASSHYSEQYF.

This clone appeared once. The chain has TRBV5-3 and TRBJ2-1, with TRBD1 matching 10 bases. TRBV5-3 is placed among ORFs of uncertain function. V lost 0 bases to trimming and J lost 2 bases; unmatched junction nucleotides: 17. The length of the CDR3 is 21 residues. CDR3 in amino acids: CARSLAWGQGTCGYPYNEQFF. CDR3 bases: TGTGCCAGAAGCTTGGCCTGGGGACAGGGGACGTGTGGCTATCCCTACAATGAGCAGTTCTTC.